The next 20 T cell receptor beta chains were all read from a single sample in a study of OX40 agonist ivuxolimab in advanced cancers. Clones were sequenced by immunoSEQ multiplex PCR, and TCRdb holds only the in-frame ones, with some missing. The repertoire holds 94,000 or so clones, with 84% as singletons. The sample was CD4+ or CD8+ T cells sorted from blood, taken in a trial of the OX40 agonist ivuxolimab. The receptors were sampled from an adult with an advanced solid tumor such as melanoma, head and neck, liver or kidney cancer.

This chain joins TRBV19 and TRBJ1-1, with a possible D match to TRBD1 (5 bases). Per the germline V gene, CDR1 is LNHDA and CDR2 is SQIVND (reference sequence). This CDR3 has 16 amino acids. V gave up 2 bases and J gave up 1 base, with 14 bases separating them. The CDR3 nucleotides read TGTGCCAGTAGTATAATCCAGGGCGAATCGAACACTGAAGCTTTCTTT. Translating it yields CASSIIQGESNTEAFF.

The chain joins TRBV5-4 to TRBJ2-6; D perhaps matches TRBD2 (7 bases). The V gene lost 3 bases and the J gene lost 1 base, with 14 bases spanning the gap. Germline CDR1 and CDR2: SGHNT and YYREEE (reference sequence). The CDR3 has 17 residues. CDR3 sequence: CASSSGGRGSGANVLTF. The CDR3 region has the DNA TGTGCCAGCAGCTCCGGGGGGCGAGGGTCTGGGGCCAACGTCCTGACTTTC.

Note on this clone: The same CDR3 can be traced to other DNA sequences in this sample. The rearrangement uses TRBV9 and TRBJ2-3, with 7 bases lining up with TRBD2. Trimming cost V 4 bases and J 0 bases; bases outside gene matches: 5. The CDR3 runs to 15 residues. CDR1 is SGDLS and CDR2 is YYNGEE in the germline V gene. CDR3 residues: CASSPTAGSTDTQYF. Here the CDR3 DNA reads TGTGCCAGCAGCCCGACAGCGGGAAGCACAGATACGCAGTATTTT.

This clone has a handful of counts. The J gene is TRBJ2-7, the V gene TRBV5-6, with D hard to call. In germline, CDR1 is SGHDT, CDR2 YYEEEE. Trimming shortened V by 5 bases and J by 5 bases, and 17 bases separated the two germline ends. The CDR3 length is 14 residues. The CDR3 DNA sequence: TGTGCCAGCAGATCGGAGTTTGGGCGTGACGAGCAGTACTTC. This codes for CASRSEFGRDEQYF.

This rearrangement joins TRBV7-2 to TRBJ2-3; the match to TRBD2 covers 12 bases. Germline CDR1 and CDR2: SGHTA and FQGNSA. The CDR3 is 16 residues long. Unmatched junction bases numbered 9, after V lost 4 bases and J lost 7 bases. CDR3 coding DNA: TGTGCCAGCAGCTCCACGACTAGCGGGAGCGTCAATACGCAGTATTTT. This translates into CASSSTTSGSVNTQYF.

This chain joins TRBV29-1 and TRBJ2-3; D may be TRBD1 (5 bases). CDR1 and CDR2 (germline): SQVTM, ANQGSEA. This CDR3 has 13 residues. Trimming cost V 3 bases and J 0 bases, with 7 bases left between them. The CDR3 reads CSVDSGSTDTQYF. CDR3 DNA: TGCAGCGTTGATTCAGGGAGCACAGATACGCAGTATTTT.

This chain connects TRBV18 to TRBJ2-5; D remains ambiguous. Between the trimmed V and J ends, which lost 3 bases and 5 bases, there was a span of 7 bases. Germline-derived CDR1 and CDR2 are KGHSH and LQKENI. The CDR3 runs to 12 residues. This CDR3 reads CASSPDRETQYF. CDR3 nucleotide sequence: TGTGCCAGCTCACCTGACCGGGAGACCCAGTACTTC.

This rearrangement joins TRBV4-2 to TRBJ2-1; D not resolved. Germline V gene sequence: CDR1 LGHNA, CDR2 YNFKEQ. This CDR3 has 11 residues. Trimming removed 0 bases at V and 10 bases at J, with 4 bases between. The CDR3 DNA sequence: TGTGCCAGCAGCCAAGATCGGGAGCAGTTCTTC. This translates into CASSQDREQFF.

The J gene is TRBJ1-1, the V gene TRBV5-4; D is uncertain. This CDR3 region has 13 residues. Germline V gene sequence: CDR1 SGHNT, CDR2 YYREEE (reference sequence). V was clipped by 1 base and J by 2 bases, with 6 bases between them. CDR3 sequence (DNA): TGTGCCAGCAGCTTGACAGAAAACACTGAAGCTTTCTTT. Its protein product is CASSLTENTEAFF.

The chain is built from TRBV6-6 and TRBJ2-7, with a tentative D call TRBD1 (6 bases). CDR3 length equals 14 residues. V lost 5 bases, J lost 6 bases, and 17 bases lay in between. Germline V gene lookup returns CDR1 MNHNY and CDR2 SVGAGI (reference sequence). The CDR3 nucleotides are TGTGCCAGCAGTCCTAGGGTGGGGGCTGGCGAGCAGTACTTC. Translating gives CASSPRVGAGEQYF.

The V and J genes are TRBV7-2 and TRBJ1-4; D remains unclear. This CDR3 spans 16 amino acids. Trimming took 2 bases from V and 7 from J, leaving 17 bases between them. CDR1 and CDR2 (germline): SGHTA, FQGNSA. The CDR3 sequence is CASSLNDGDRPEKLFF. Here the CDR3 DNA reads TGTGCCAGCAGCTTAAACGATGGCGACCGGCCTGAAAAACTGTTTTTT.

This clone has a single count. At one end the junction does not follow the germline gene, possibly because of a read error. The chain couples TRBV27 to TRBJ1-1; D is possibly TRBD1 (5 bases). Germline CDR1 reads MNHEY; CDR2 reads SMNVEV (reference sequence). The CDR3 is 12 amino acids. CDR3 bases: TGTGCCAGCGGGCGGGGGAACGCTGAAGCTTTCTTT. Translation: CASGRGNAEAFF.

On this clone itself: Other DNA variants within this sample encode the same CDR3. The V gene is TRBV28, the J gene TRBJ1-2; no firm D call. There are 11 residues in the CDR3. Trimming pared 6 bases from V and 3 bases from J, leaving 5 bases between. Germline V gene sequence: CDR1 MDHEN, CDR2 SYDVKM. The CDR3 DNA reads TGTGCCAGCAGAGACTACTATGGCTACACCTTC. Amino acid sequence: CASRDYYGYTF.

The gene calls are TRBV2 and TRBJ2-1; 9 bases fit TRBD2. J was trimmed by 6 bases and V by 6 bases; bases with no gene match: 9. This CDR3 contains 15 residues. The germline V gene has CDR1 SNHLY and CDR2 FYNNEI. As DNA, the CDR3 is TGTGCCAGCAGGGAGGGACTAGCCCTTTCCAATGAGCAGTTCTTC. Translation: CASREGLALSNEQFF.

The chain employs TRBV11-2 and TRBJ1-6; D not resolved. Per germline, CDR1 SGHAT and CDR2 FQNNGV. V was cut by 2 bases and J by 10 bases, with 9 bases left in between. The CDR3 is 13 residues long. The DNA of the CDR3 is TGTGCCAGCAGCTTACCCTATAGGTCACCCCTCCACTTT. Translated, it gives CASSLPYRSPLHF.

The chain uses TRBV4-3 and TRBJ2-7; no clear D gene. Germline V gives CDR1 LGHNA, CDR2 YSLEER. Trimming took 3 bases from V and 6 from J, leaving 12 bases between them. The CDR3 length is 13 residues. The CDR3 loop reads CASSQTTASEQYF. CDR3 nucleotide sequence: TGCGCCAGCAGCCAGACGACTGCCAGCGAGCAGTACTTC.

The rearrangement uses TRBV6-1 and TRBJ1-1; D unclear. Germline assignment: CDR1 MNHNS and CDR2 SASEGT. There are 12 residues in the CDR3. The V end was cut by 8 bases, the J end by 1 base, with 8 bases between. The CDR3 sequence is CASAERNTEAFF. The CDR3 DNA is TGTGCCAGCGCGGAAAGGAACACTGAAGCTTTCTTT.

The chain employs TRBV9 and TRBJ1-5; D might be TRBD1 (5 bases). The V and J ends lost 3 bases and 0 bases respectively, with 7 bases between them. Germline loops: CDR1 SGDLS, CDR2 YYNGEE. This CDR3 spans 14 amino acids. This CDR3 reads CASSAGTSNQPQHF. As DNA, the CDR3 is TGTGCCAGCAGCGCAGGGACTAGCAATCAGCCCCAGCATTTT.

The chain recombines TRBV2 with TRBJ1-2; no reliable D call. The CDR3 runs 13 residues. Germline lookup yields CDR1 SNHLY and CDR2 FYNNEI. V was clipped by 5 bases and J by 4 bases, with 11 bases between them. CDR3 loop: CASSRTALYGYTF. The DNA for the CDR3 is TGTGCCAGCAGTCGGACCGCCCTCTATGGCTACACCTTC.

The chain employs TRBV6-1 and TRBJ1-5, with 9 bases that match TRBD1. Germline V gene data show CDR1 as MNHNS and CDR2 as SASEGT. V shed 3 bases and J 7 bases; nucleotides not matched to a gene: 7. This CDR3 region has 15 residues. CDR3 bases: TGTGCCAGCAGTGAGGGACAGGGTTTCGGACAGCCCCAGCATTTT. It yields the protein CASSEGQGFGQPQHF.